This TCR beta chain was identified in a study of T cells after posttransplantation cyclophosphamide. Study conclusions and caveats: TRB clonality was highly associated with recipient CMV seropositivity and reactivation. Later blood repertoires were often dominated by clones from the donor CD8+ memory compartment. Tissue-infiltrating T cells from skin or gut overlapped little with blood T cells.

Cyclophosphamide on days +3 and +4 followed busulfan-fludarabine conditioning and a marrow graft. Sequenced by immunoSEQ multiplex PCR; TCRdb stores in-frame clones only, minus some. The sample lists tens of thousands of clones; around 80% were seen once. The V gene end was trimmed by 3 bases and the J gene end by 5 bases; junction bases not matched to a gene: 12. Germline lookup yields CDR1 SGDLS and CDR2 YYNGEE. CDR3 length: 16 amino acids. On this clone itself: What it binds is unknown.

This TCR was sampled from a female patient in her 40s who received an allogeneic stem cell transplant from a related donor, was CMV-positive, and had no GVHD. A subset of T cells may come from the graft donor. The V and J genes are TRBV9 and TRBJ1-2; 8 bases are shared with TRBD1. Sequenced here: CD4+ T cells sorted from blood, sampled roughly 250 weeks after a stem cell transplant with posttransplant cyclophosphamide. The CDR3 reads CASSAPGTGGNYGYTF. CDR3 nucleotide sequence: TGTGCCAGCAGCGCACCCGGGACAGGAGGAAATTATGGCTACACCTTC.